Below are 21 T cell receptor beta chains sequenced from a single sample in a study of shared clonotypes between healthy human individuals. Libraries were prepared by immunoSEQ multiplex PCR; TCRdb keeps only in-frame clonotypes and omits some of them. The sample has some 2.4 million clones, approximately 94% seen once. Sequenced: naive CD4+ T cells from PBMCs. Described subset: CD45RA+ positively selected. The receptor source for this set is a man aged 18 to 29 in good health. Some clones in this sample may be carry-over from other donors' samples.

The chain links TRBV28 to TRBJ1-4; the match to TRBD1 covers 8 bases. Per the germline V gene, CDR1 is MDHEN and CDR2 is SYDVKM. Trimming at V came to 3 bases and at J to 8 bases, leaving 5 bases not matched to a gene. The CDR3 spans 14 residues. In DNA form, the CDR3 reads TGTGCCAGCAGTTTGGACAGGGATGGAGAAAAACTGTTTTTT. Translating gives CASSLDRDGEKLFF.

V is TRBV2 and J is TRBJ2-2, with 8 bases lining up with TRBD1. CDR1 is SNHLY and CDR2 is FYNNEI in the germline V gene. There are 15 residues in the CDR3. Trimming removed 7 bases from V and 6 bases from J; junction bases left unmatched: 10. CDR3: CASIEGQGVSGELFF. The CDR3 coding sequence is TGTGCCAGCATCGAAGGACAGGGCGTGTCCGGGGAGCTGTTTTTT.

The CDR3 DNA sequence: TGTGCCAGCAGGAAAGACAGGGGGTATCCCACCGGGGAGCTGTTTTTT. Its translation is CASRKDRGYPTGELFF. V and J are TRBV28 and TRBJ2-2, with TRBD1 matching 9 bases. The CDR3 contains 16 residues. V was pared by 6 bases and J by 4 bases, with 9 bases of the junction left unmatched. The germline V gene encodes CDR1 MDHEN and CDR2 SYDVKM.

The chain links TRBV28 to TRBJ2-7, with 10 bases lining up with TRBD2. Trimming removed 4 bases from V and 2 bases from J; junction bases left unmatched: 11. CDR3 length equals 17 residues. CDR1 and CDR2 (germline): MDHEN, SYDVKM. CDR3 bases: TGTGCCAGCAGTTCTCCGGCTAGCGGGAGTCTCGCCTACGAGCAGTACTTC. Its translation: CASSSPASGSLAYEQYF.

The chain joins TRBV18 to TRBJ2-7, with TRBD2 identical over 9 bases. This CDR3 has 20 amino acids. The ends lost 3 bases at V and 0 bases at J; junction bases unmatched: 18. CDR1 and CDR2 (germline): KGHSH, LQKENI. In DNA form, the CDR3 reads TGTGCCAGCTCACCGCCGCCGGTTTGGAGCGGGAGGTCCCTCTCCTACGAGCAGTACTTC. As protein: CASSPPPVWSGRSLSYEQYF.

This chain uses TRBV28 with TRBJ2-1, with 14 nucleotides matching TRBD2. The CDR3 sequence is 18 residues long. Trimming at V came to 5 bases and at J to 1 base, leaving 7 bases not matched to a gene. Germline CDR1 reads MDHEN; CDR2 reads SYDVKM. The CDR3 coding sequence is TGTGCCAGCAGTCGCGGGACTAGCGGGAGCCAGTCCTACAATGAGCAGTTCTTC. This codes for CASSRGTSGSQSYNEQFF.

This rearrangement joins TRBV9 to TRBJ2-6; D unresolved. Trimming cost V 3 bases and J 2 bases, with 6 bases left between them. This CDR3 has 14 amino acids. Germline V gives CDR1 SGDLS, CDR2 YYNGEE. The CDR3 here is CASSASTGANVLTF. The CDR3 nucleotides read TGTGCCAGCAGCGCGTCTACTGGGGCCAACGTCCTGACTTTC.

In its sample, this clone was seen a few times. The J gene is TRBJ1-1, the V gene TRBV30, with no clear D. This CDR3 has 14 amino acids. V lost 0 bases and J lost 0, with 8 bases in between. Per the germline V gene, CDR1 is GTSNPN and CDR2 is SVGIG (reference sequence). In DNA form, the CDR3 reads TGTGCCTGGAGTGTAGTGACGATGAACACTGAAGCTTTCTTT. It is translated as CAWSVVTMNTEAFF.

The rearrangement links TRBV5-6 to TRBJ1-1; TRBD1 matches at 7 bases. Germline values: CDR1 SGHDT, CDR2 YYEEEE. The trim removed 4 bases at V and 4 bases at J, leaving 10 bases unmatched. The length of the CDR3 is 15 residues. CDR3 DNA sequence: TGTGCCAGCAGCCCGATAAGGGGGCTGGGCACTGAAGCTTTCTTT. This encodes CASSPIRGLGTEAFF. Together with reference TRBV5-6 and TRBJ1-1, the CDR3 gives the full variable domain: DAGVTQSPTHLIKTRGQQVTLRCSPKSGHDTVSWYQQALGQGPQFIFQYYEEEERQRGNFPDRFSGHQFPNYSSELNVNALLLGDSALYLCASSPIRGLGTEAFFGQGTRLTVV.

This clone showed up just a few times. The CDR3 sequence is CASSRDRTDGYTF. The DNA for the CDR3 is TGTGCCAGCAGCCGGGACAGAACTGATGGCTACACCTTC. This sequence joins TRBV28 and TRBJ1-2; 7 bases align to TRBD1. The germline CDR1 and CDR2 sequences are MDHEN and SYDVKM. This CDR3 contains 13 residues. The trim removed 6 bases at V and 6 bases at J, leaving 7 bases unmatched.

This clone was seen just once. For the CDR3, the DNA is TGTGCCAGCACCCCTTCAGGTCGCGGGAGGCCGGTCAATGAGCAGTTCTTC. This sequence encodes CASTPSGRGRPVNEQFF. The chain recombines TRBV28 with TRBJ2-1; the match to TRBD2 covers 8 bases. The length of the CDR3 is 17 residues. J lost 6 bases, V lost 7 bases, and 17 bases had no gene match. The germline V gene encodes CDR1 MDHEN and CDR2 SYDVKM.

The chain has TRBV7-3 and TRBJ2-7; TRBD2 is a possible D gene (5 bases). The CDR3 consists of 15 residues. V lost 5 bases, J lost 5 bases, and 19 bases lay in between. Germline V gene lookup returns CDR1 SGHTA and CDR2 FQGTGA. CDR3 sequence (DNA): TGTGCCAGCAGCCAAGCCAGCGGAGGAATCCACGAGCAGTACTTC. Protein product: CASSQASGGIHEQYF. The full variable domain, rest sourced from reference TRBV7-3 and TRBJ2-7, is GAGVSQTPSNKVTEKGKYVELRCDPISGHTALYWYRQSLGQGPEFLIYFQGTGAADDSGLPNDRFFAVRPEGSVSTLKIQRTERGDSAVYLCASSQASGGIHEQYFGPGTRLTVT.

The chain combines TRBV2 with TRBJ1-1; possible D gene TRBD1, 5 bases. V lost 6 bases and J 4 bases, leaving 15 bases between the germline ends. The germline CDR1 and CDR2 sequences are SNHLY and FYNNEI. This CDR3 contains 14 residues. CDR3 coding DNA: TGTGCCAGCAGCCCTGAAGGTAGGGGCACTGAAGCTTTCTTT. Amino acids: CASSPEGRGTEAFF. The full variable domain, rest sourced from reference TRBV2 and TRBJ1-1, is EPEVTQTPSHQVTQMGQEVILRCVPISNHLYFYWYRQILGQKVEFLVSFYNNEISEKSEIFDDQFSVERPDGSNFTLKIRSTKLEDSAMYFCASSPEGRGTEAFFGQGTRLTVV.

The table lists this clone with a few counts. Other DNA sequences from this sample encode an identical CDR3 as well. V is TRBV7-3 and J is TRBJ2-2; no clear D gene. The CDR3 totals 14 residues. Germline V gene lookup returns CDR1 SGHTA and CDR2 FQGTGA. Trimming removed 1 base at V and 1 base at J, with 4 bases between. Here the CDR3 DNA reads TGTGCCAGCAGCTTAAGCGGGAACACCGGGGAGCTGTTTTTT. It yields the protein CASSLSGNTGELFF.

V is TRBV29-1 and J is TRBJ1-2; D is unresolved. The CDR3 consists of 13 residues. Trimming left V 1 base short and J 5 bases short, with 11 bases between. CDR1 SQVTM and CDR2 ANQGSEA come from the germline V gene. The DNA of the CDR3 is TGCAGCGTTGAAGCTGAGGCAGGTTATGGCTACACCTTC. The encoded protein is CSVEAEAGYGYTF.

The CDR3 coding sequence is TGCGCCAGCAGCTTGAGTTCCACTCCCCAACACGGGGAGCTGTTTTTT. Its protein product is CASSLSSTPQHGELFF. The rearrangement links TRBV5-1 to TRBJ2-2; D unclear. The CDR3 length is 16 residues. The germline gives CDR1 SGHRS, CDR2 YFSETQ. Trimming cost V 1 base and J 7 bases, with 17 bases left between them. Together with reference TRBV5-1 and TRBJ2-2, the CDR3 gives the full variable domain: KAGVTQTPRYLIKTRGQQVTLSCSPISGHRSVSWYQQTPGQGLQFLFEYFSETQRNKGNFPGRFSGRQFSNSRSEMNVSTLELGDSALYLCASSLSSTPQHGELFFGEGSRLTVL.

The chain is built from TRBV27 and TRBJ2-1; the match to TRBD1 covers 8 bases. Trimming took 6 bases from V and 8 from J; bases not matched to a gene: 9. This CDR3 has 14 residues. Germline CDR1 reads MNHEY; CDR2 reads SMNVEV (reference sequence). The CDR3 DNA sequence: TGTGCCAGCAGGGACAGGGTTTCGAAGGATGAGCAGTTCTTC. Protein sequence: CASRDRVSKDEQFF.

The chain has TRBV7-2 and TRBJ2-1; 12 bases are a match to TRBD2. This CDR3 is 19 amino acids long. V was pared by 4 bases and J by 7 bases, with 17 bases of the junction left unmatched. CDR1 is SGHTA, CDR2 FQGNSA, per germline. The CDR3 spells CASSSGLAGTLLGLNEQFF. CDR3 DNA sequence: TGTGCCAGCAGCTCCGGACTAGCGGGAACCCTTCTAGGGCTGAATGAGCAGTTCTTC. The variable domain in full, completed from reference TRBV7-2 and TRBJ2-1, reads GAGVSQSPSNKVTEKGKDVELRCDPISGHTALYWYRQSLGQGLEFLIYFQGNSAPDKSGLPSDRFSAERTGGSVSTLTIQRTQQEDSAVYLCASSSGLAGTLLGLNEQFFGPGTRLTVL.

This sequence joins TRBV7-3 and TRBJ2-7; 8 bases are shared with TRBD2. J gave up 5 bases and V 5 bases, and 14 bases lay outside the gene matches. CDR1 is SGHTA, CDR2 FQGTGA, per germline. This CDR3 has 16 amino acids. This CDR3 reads CASSPRGRAGVDEQYF. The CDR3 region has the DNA TGTGCCAGCAGCCCTAGGGGGAGAGCGGGAGTCGACGAGCAGTACTTC.

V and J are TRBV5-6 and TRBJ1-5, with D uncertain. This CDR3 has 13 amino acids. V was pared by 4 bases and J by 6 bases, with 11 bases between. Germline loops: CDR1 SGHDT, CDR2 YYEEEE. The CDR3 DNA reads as TGTGCCAGCAGCCGGAGTCGGGGTCAGCCCCAGCATTTT. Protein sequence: CASSRSRGQPQHF.

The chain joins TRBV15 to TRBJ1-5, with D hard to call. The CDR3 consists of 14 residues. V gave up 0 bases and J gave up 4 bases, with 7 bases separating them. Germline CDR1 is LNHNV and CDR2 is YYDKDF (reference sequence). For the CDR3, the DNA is TGTGCCACCAGCAGAGATGAAGGTAATCAGCCCCAGCATTTT. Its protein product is CATSRDEGNQPQHF. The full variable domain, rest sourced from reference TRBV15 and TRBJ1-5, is DAMVIQNPRYQVTQFGKPVTLSCSQTLNHNVMYWYQQKSSQAPKLLFHYYDKDFNNEADTPDNFQSRRPNTSFCFLDIRSPGLGDTAMYLCATSRDEGNQPQHFGDGTRLSIL.